Here is one T cell receptor beta chain with its context. Its antigen is still unknown. The source of the sample is a study of B cell selection in AIRE deficiency. Regulatory T cells were sorted as CD4+CD25hiCD127low/negative cells. Findings and limits, study-wide: Shared Treg sequences had shorter CDR3s, biased toward rearrangements with few non-templated insertions.

The V gene lost 0 bases and the J gene lost 0 bases, with 15 bases spanning the gap. Germline V gives CDR1 MGHRA, CDR2 YSYEKL. The CDR3 is 18 residues long. TCRdb's table, derived via immunoSEQ multiplex PCR, lists solely in-frame clones and lacks some. The table includes fewer than 25,000 clones, roughly 91% detected once. Sequences were obtained from CD4+CD25+ Tregs sorted from PBMCs. This TCR derives from a human donor in good health. The chain employs TRBV4-1 and TRBJ1-3, with D tentatively TRBD1 (5 bases). CDR3 residues: CASSQDPPRVSSGNTIYF. The CDR3 coding sequence is TGCGCCAGCAGCCAAGACCCCCCCAGGGTATCCTCTGGAAACACCATATATTTT.